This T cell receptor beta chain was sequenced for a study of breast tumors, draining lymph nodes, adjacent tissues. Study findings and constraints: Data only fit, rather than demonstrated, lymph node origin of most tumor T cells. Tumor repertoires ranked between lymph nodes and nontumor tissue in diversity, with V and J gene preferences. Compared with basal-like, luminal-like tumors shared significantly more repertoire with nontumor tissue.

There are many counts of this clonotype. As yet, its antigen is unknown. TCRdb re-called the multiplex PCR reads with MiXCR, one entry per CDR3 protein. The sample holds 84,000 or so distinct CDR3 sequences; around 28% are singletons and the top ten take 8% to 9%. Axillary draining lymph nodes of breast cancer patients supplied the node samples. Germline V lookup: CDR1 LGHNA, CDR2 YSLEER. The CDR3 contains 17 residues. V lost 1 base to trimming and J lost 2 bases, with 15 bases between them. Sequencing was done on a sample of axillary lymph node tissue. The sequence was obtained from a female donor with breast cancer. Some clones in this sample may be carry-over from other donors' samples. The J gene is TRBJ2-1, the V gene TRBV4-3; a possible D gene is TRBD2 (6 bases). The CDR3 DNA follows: TGCGCCAGCAGCCAAGTCTTAACGTCTAGCGCCTACAATGAGCAGTTCTTC. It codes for CASSQVLTSSAYNEQFF.